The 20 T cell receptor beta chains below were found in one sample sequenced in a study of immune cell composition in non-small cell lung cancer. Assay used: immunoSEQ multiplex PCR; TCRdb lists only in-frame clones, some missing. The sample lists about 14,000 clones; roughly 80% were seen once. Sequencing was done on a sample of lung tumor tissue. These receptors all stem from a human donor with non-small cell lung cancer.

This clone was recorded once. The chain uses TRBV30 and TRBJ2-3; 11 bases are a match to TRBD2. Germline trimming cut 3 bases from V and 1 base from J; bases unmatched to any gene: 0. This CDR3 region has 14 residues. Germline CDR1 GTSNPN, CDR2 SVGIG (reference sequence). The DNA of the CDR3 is TGTGCCTGGAGGACTAGCGGGGGCACAGATACGCAGTATTTT. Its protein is CAWRTSGGTDTQYF.

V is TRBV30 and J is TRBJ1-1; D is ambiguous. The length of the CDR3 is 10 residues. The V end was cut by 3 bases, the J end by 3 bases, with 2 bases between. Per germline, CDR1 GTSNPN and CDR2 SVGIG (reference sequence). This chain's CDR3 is CAWSDTEAFF. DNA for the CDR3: TGTGCCTGGAGCGACACTGAAGCTTTCTTT.

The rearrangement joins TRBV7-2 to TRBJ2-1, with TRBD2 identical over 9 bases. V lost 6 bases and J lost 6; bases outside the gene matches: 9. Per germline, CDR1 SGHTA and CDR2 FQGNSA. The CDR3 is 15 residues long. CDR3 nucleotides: TGTGCCAGCAGTCGCCTAGCGGGGAGGGGCAATGAGCAGTTCTTC. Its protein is CASSRLAGRGNEQFF.

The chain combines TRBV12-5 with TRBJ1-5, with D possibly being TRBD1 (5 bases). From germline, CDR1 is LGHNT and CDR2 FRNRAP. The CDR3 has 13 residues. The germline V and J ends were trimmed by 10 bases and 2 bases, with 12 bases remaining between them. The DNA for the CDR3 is TGTGCTACGTCAGGGACGGGCAATCAGCCCCAGCATTTT. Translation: CATSGTGNQPQHF.

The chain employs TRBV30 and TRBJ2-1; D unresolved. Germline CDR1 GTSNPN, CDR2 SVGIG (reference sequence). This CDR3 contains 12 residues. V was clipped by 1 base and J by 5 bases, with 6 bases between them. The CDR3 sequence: CAWSGQNNEQFF. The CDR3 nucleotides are TGTGCCTGGAGTGGACAAAACAATGAGCAGTTCTTC.

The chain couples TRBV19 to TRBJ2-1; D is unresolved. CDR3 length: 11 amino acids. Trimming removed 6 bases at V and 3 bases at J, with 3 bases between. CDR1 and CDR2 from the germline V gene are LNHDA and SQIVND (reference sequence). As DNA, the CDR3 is TGTGCCAGTAGACGCTACAATGAGCAGTTCTTC. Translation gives CASRRYNEQFF.

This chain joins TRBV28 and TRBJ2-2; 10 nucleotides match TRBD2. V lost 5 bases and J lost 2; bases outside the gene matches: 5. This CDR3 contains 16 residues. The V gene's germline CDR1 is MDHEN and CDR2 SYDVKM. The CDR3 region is CASSHSSGSNTGELFF. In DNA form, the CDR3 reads TGTGCCAGCAGTCACTCTAGCGGGAGTAACACCGGGGAGCTGTTTTTT.

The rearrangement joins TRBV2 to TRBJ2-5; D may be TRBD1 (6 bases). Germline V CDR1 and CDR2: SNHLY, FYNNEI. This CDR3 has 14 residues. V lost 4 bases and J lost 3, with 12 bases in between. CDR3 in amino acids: CASSARTEKETQYF. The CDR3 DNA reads TGTGCCAGCAGTGCCCGGACAGAGAAAGAGACCCAGTACTTC.

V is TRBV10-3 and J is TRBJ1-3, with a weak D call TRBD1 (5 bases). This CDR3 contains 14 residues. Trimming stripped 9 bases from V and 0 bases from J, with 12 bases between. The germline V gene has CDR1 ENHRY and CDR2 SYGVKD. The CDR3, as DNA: TGTGCCATATTTGACAGTAGCTCTGGAAACACCATATATTTT. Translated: CAIFDSSSGNTIYF.

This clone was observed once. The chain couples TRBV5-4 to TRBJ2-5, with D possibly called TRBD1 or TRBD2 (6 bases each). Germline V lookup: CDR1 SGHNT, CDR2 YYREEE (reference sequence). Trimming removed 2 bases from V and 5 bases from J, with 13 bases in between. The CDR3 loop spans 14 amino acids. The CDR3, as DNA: TGTGCCAGCAGCTTAGGGGGTCGGGGGGAGACCCAGTACTTC. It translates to CASSLGGRGETQYF.

For the CDR3, the DNA is TGCGCCAGCAGCGCTACGGGCGGGGGGAGCTCTGGGGCCAACGTCCTGACTTTC. Translation: CASSATGGGSSGANVLTF. V and J are TRBV5-1 and TRBJ2-6, with 8 bases fitting TRBD2. The length of the CDR3 is 18 residues. From germline, CDR1 is SGHRS and CDR2 YFSETQ. The trim removed 4 bases at V and 0 bases at J, leaving 9 bases unmatched.

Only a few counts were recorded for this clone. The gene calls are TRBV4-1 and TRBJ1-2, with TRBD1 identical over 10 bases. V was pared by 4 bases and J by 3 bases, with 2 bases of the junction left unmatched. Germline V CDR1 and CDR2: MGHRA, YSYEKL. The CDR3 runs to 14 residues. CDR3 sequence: CASSPGQGDYGYTF. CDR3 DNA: TGCGCCAGCAGCCCTGGACAGGGGGACTATGGCTACACCTTC.

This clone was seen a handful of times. CDR3 amino acids: CASSPLTRGETQYF. The CDR3 nucleotides are TGTGCCAGCAGCCCGCTGACTAGAGGAGAGACCCAGTACTTC. V is TRBV11-2 and J is TRBJ2-5; the D gene is possibly TRBD2 (6 bases). V lost 5 bases to trimming and J lost 4 bases, with 14 bases between them. This CDR3 comprises 14 residues. Germline-derived CDR1 and CDR2 are SGHAT and FQNNGV.

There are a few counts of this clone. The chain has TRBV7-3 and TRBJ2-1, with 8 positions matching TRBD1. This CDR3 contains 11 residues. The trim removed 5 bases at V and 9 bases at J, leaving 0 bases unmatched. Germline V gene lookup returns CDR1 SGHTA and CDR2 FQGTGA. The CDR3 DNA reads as TGTGCCAGCAGCGGACAGGGTGAGCAGTTCTTC. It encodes CASSGQGEQFF.

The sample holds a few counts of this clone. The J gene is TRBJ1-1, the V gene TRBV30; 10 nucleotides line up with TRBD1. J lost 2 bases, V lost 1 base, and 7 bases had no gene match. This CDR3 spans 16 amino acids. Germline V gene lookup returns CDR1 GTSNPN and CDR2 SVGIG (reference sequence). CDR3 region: CAWSGGDRGQNTEAFF. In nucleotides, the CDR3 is TGTGCCTGGAGTGGCGGCGACAGGGGGCAAAACACTGAAGCTTTCTTT. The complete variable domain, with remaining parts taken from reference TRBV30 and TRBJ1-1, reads SQTIHQWPATLVQPVGSPLSLECTVEGTSNPNLYWYRQAAGRGLQLLFYSVGIGQISSEVPQNLSASRPQDRQFILSSKKLLLSDSGFYLCAWSGGDRGQNTEAFFGQGTRLTVV.

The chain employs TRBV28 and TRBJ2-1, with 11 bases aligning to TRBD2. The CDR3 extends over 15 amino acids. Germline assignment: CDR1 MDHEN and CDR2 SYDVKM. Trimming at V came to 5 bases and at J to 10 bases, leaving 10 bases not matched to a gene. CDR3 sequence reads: CASSILAGDRGEQFF. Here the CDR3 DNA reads TGTGCCAGCAGTATACTAGCGGGAGATCGGGGGGAGCAGTTCTTC. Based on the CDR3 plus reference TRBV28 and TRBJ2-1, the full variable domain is DVKVTQSSRYLVKRTGEKVFLECVQDMDHENMFWYRQDPGLGLRLIYFSYDVKMKEKGDIPEGYSVSREKKERFSLILESASTNQTSMYLCASSILAGDRGEQFFGPGTRLTVL.

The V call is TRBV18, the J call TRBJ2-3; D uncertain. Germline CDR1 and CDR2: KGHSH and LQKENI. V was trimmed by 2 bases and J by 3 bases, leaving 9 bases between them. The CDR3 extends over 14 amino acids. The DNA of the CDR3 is TGTGCCAGCTCACCATCGATAGATACAGATACGCAGTATTTT. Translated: CASSPSIDTDTQYF.

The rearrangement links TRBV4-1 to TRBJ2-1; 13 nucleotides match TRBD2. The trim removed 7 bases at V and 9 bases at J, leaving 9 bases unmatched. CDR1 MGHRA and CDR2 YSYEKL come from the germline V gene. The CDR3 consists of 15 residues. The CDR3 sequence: CASNSGTSGVGEQFF. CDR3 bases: TGCGCCAGCAACTCCGGGACTAGCGGGGTCGGTGAGCAGTTCTTC.

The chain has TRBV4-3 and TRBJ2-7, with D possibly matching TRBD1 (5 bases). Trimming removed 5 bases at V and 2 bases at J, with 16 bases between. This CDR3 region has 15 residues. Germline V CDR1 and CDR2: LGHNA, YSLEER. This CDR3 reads CASSLTQEMAYEQYF. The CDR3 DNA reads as TGCGCCAGCAGCTTAACACAGGAGATGGCCTACGAGCAGTACTTC.

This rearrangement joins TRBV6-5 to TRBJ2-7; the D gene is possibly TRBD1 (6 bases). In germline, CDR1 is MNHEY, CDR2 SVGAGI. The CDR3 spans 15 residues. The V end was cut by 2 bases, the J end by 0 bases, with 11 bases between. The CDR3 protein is CASSYEAGDSYEQYF. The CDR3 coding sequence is TGTGCCAGCAGTTACGAGGCAGGGGACTCCTACGAGCAGTACTTC.